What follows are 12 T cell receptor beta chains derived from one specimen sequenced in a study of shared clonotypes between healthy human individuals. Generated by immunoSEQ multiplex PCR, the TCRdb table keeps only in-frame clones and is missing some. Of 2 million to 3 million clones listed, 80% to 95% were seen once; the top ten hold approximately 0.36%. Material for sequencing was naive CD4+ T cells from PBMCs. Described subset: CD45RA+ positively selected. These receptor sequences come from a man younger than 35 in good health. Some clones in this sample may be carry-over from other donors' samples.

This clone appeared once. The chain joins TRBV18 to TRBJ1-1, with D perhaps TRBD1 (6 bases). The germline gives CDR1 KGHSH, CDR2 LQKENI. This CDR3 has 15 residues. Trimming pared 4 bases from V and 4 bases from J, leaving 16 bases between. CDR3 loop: CASSQHRDVTTEAFF. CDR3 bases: TGTGCCAGCTCACAACACAGGGATGTGACCACTGAAGCTTTCTTT.

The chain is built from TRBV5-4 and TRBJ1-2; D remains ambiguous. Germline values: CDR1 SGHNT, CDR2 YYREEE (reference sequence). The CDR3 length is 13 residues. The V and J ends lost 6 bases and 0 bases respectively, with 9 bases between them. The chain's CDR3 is CASTNGSNYGYTF. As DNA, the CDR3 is TGTGCCAGCACAAACGGATCTAACTATGGCTACACCTTC. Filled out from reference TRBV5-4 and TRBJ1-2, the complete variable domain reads ETGVTQSPTHLIKTRGQQVTLRCSSQSGHNTVSWYQQALGQGPQFIFQYYREEENGRGNFPPRFSGLQFPNYSSELNVNALELDDSALYLCASTNGSNYGYTFGSGTRLTVV.

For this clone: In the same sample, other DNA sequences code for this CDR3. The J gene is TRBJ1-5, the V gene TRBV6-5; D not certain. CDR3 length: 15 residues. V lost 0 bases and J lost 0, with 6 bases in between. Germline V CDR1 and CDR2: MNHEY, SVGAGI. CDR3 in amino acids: CASSYSAASNQPQHF. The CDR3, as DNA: TGTGCCAGCAGTTACTCGGCCGCTAGCAATCAGCCCCAGCATTTT.

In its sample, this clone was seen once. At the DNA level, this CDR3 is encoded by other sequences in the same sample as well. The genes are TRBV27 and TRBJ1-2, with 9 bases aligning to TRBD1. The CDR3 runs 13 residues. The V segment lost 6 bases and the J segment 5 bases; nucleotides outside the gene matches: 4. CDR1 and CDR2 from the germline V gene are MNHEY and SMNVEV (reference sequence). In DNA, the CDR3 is TGTGCCAGCAGCAGGACAGGGGTTTATGGCTACACCTTC. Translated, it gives CASSRTGVYGYTF.

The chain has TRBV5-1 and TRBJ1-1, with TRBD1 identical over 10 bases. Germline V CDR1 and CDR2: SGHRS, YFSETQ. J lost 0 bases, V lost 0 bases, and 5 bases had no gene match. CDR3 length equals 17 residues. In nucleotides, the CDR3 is TGCGCCAGCAGCTTGGGACAGGGGGCGCACGTGAACACTGAAGCTTTCTTT. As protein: CASSLGQGAHVNTEAFF.

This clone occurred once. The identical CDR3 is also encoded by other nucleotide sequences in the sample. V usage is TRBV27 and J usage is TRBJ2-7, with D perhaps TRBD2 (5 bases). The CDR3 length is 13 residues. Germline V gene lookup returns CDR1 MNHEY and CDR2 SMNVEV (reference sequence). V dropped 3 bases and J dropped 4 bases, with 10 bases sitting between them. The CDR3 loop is CASSFSGFYEQYF. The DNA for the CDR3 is TGTGCCAGCAGTTTTTCGGGATTTTACGAGCAGTACTTC.

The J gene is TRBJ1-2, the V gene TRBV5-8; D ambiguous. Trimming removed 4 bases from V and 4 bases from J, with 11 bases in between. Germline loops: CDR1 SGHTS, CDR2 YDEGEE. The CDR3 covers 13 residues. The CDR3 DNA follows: TGTGCCAGCAGCGAGGACGGACCCTATGGCTACACCTTC. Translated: CASSEDGPYGYTF.

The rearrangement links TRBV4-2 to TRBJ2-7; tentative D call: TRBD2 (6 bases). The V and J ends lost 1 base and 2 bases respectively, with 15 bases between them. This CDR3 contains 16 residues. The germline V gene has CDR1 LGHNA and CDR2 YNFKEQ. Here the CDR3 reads CASSQVGGTYPYEQYF. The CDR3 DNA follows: TGTGCCAGCAGCCAAGTGGGCGGGACCTATCCCTACGAGCAGTACTTC.

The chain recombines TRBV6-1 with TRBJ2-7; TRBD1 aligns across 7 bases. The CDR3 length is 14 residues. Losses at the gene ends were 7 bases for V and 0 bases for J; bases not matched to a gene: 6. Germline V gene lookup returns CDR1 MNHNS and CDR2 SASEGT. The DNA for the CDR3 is TGTGCCAGCATCTTGGACAGGACCTCCTACGAGCAGTACTTC. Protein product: CASILDRTSYEQYF.

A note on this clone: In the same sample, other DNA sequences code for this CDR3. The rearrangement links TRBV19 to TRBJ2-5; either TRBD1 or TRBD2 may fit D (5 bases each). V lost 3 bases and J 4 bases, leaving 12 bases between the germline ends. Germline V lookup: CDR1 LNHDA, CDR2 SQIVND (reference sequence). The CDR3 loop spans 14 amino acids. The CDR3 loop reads CASSIGSGRETQYF. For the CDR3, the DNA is TGTGCCAGTAGTATCGGGTCAGGGAGAGAGACCCAGTACTTC.

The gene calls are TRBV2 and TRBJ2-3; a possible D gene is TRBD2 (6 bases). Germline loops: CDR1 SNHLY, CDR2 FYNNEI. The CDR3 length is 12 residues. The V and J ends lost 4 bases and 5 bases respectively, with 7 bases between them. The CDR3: CASSVGRDTQYF. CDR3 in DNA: TGTGCCAGCAGTGTCGGGAGAGATACGCAGTATTTT.

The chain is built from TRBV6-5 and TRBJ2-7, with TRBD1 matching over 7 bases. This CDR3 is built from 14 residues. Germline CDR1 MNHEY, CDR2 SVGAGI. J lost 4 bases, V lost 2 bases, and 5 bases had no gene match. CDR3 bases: TGTGCCAGCAGTTACCGGGACAGCAGATACGAGCAGTACTTC. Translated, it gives CASSYRDSRYEQYF.